The rows below give T cell receptor beta chains drawn from one sample of a study of vaccination effects on CD4 cells after COVID-19. Assay: immunoSEQ multiplex PCR; the TCRdb copy retains only in-frame clones and omits some. The repertoire holds approximately 30,000 clones, with approximately 82% as singletons. Their recognized antigens are unknown. The source material was CD4+ T cells from PBMCs cultured with HCoV-NL63 spike peptides, sampled after COVID-19 vaccination. All receptors come from a human donor who received a COVID-19 vaccine. Some clones in this sample may be carry-over from other donors' samples. Both conserved end residues are part of each CDR3. Each record gives: CDR3 length, clone size, D gene, J gene, V gene, CDR3 protein, CDR3 DNA. A D gene is named only where the DNA matches it firmly. Clone size is stated in some rows and not others, as once, few, many or a class when expanded.

>15|once|TRBD2|TRBJ2-3|TRBV19
CASSIQRGTADTQYF
TGTGCCAGTAGTATCCAGCGGGGCACGGCAGATACGCAGTATTTT
>14|few|.|TRBJ1-3|TRBV6-5
CASSYSNTRNPIYF
TGTGCCAGCAGTTACTCGAACACGAGAAACCCCATATATTTT
>15|.|.|TRBJ2-3|TRBV5-1
CASSPTGLGTDTQYF
TGCGCCAGCAGCCCGACAGGTTTGGGTACAGATACGCAGTATTTT
>14|.|.|TRBJ1-1|TRBV5-1
CASKSWSEDTEAFF
TGCGCCAGTAAATCTTGGAGTGAGGACACTGAAGCTTTCTTT
>15|.|.|TRBJ1-3|TRBV30
CAWSGNSLSGNTIYF
TGTGCCTGGAGTGGTAACAGCCTTTCCGGAAACACCATATATTTT
>16|.|.|TRBJ1-5|TRBV11-2
CASSSKDKSYNQPQHF
TGTGCCAGCAGCTCCAAAGACAAAAGTTACAATCAGCCCCAGCATTTT
>16|.|TRBD2|TRBJ2-3|TRBV15
CATSKRQGGGTDTQYF
TGTGCCACCAGCAAACGGCAGGGAGGGGGCACAGATACGCAGTATTTT
>16|once|.|TRBJ1-1|TRBV19
CASTTQRGVMNTEAFF
TGTGCCAGTACCACCCAAAGGGGGGTCATGAACACTGAAGCTTTCTTT
>15|.|TRBD1|TRBJ1-2|TRBV28
CASSLSTGGIWGYTF
TGTGCCAGCAGTCTGTCGACAGGGGGCATATGGGGCTACACCTTC
>14|few|.|TRBJ2-2|TRBV7-2
CASRPGPSQGELFF
TGTGCCAGCAGGCCCGGGCCCTCCCAGGGGGAGCTGTTTTTT
>15|.|TRBD2|TRBJ2-1|TRBV7-8
CASRSNSGGYNEQFF
TGTGCCAGCAGATCGAATAGCGGGGGATACAATGAGCAGTTCTTC
>12|.|.|TRBJ2-5|TRBV2
CASRGQRETQYF
TGTGCCAGCAGAGGACAGCGGGAGACCCAGTACTTC
>14|.|.|TRBJ1-1|TRBV30
CAWSVGQRNTEAFF
TGTGCCTGGAGTGTGGGGCAGAGGAACACTGAAGCTTTCTTT
>13|.|.|TRBJ1-2|TRBV19
CASRRGANYGYTF
TGTGCCAGTAGGCGGGGGGCTAACTATGGCTACACCTTC
>17|.|.|TRBJ1-5|TRBV6-2/TRBV6-3
CASSPNTGTYSNQPQHF
TGTGCCAGCAGTCCCAATACGGGGACTTATAGCAATCAGCCCCAGCATTTT